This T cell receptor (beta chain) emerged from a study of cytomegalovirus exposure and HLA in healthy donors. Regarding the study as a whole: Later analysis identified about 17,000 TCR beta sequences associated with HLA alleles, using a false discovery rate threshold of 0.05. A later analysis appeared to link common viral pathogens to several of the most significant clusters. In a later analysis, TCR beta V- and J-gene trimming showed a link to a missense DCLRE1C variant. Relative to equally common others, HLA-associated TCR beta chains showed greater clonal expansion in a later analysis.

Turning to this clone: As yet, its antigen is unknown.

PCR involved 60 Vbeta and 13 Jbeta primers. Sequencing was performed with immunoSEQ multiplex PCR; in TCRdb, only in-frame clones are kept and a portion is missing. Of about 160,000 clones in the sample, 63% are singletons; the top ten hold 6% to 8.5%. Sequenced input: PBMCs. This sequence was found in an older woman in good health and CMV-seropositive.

The CDR3 reads CASSLTWSSRGAEAFF. The DNA of the CDR3 is TGTGCCAGCAGCTTAACCTGGTCCTCCAGGGGCGCTGAAGCTTTCTTT. V and J are TRBV7-2 and TRBJ1-1; D might be TRBD1 (6 bases). Germline values: CDR1 SGHTA, CDR2 FQGNSA. V shed 2 bases and J shed 6 bases, with 19 bases lying between them. CDR3 size: 16 residues.